This record covers a single T cell receptor (beta chain). Its antigen is not known. The PCR contained 60 Vbeta and 13 Jbeta primers. Methods used by the authors: Later reanalysis found 75 million to 100 million unique TCR beta chains, roughly 10 million of them shared. Produced via immunoSEQ multiplex PCR; TCRdb's table is partial and in-frame only. The DNA was the basis for D and trimming; V, J and clone size are from that table. The table shows about 190,000 clones, with approximately 83% occurring only once. This record comes from a study of cytomegalovirus exposure and HLA in healthy donors. The study, taken as a whole, reports: Association with HLA alleles at 0.05 false discovery rate was found for approximately 18,000 TCR beta sequences in a later analysis. The productive fraction for most TCR beta V segments was about 87% or about 30% in an earlier analysis.

V gave up 2 bases and J gave up 7 bases, with 11 bases separating them. Per germline, CDR1 KGHSH and CDR2 LQKENI. There are 13 residues in the CDR3. The chain uses TRBV18 and TRBJ1-1, with D unresolved. The sequencing input was PBMCs. The receptor's source is a boy between 2 and 10 years old in good health and CMV-seronegative. The CDR3 DNA reads as TGTGCCAGCTCACCAGGTATTACAGATGAAGCTTTCTTT. Amino acids: CASSPGITDEAFF.